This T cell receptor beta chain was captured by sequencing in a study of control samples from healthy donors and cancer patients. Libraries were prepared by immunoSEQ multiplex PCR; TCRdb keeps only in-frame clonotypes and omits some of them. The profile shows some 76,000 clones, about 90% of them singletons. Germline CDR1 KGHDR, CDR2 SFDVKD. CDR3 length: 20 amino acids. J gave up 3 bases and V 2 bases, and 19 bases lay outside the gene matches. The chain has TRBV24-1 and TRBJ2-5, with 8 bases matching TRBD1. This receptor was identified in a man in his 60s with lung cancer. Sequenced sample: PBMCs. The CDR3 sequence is CATSDSVPGQAEGVKETQYF. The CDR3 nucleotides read TGTGCCACCAGTGATTCCGTCCCGGGACAGGCGGAGGGGGTAAAAGAGACCCAGTACTTC.